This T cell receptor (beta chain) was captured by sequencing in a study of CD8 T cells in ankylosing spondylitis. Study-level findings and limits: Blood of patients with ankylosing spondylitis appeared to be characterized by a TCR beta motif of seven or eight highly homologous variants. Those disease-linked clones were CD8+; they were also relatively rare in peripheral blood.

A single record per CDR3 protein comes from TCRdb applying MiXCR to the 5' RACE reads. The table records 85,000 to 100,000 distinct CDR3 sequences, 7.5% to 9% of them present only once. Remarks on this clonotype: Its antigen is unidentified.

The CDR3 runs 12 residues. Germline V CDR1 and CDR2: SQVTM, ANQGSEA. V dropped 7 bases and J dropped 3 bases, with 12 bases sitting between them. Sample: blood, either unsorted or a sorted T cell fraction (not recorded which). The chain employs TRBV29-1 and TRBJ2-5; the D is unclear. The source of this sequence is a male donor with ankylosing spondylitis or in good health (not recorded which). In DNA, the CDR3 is TGCAGCGCCGAGGCTGATGAAGAGACCCAGTACTTC. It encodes CSAEADEETQYF.